The text below deals with one T cell receptor (beta chain). Its antigen is not identified. The source of the sample is a study of CD8 T cells in ankylosing spondylitis. The CDR3 has 14 residues. Germline V gives CDR1 SEHNR, CDR2 FQNEAQ (reference sequence). Trimming removed 5 bases from V and 7 bases from J, with 14 bases in between. Study outcomes and limitations: Existing reports had already noted some motif variants in reactive arthritis synovial fluid and blood. A motif in TCR beta, a set of eight highly homologous variants, appeared characteristic of ankylosing spondylitis blood.

TCRdb re-called the 5' RACE reads through MiXCR, storing one row per CDR3 protein. The sample records under 850,000 distinct CDR3 sequences, around a fifth being singletons. The rearrangement links TRBV7-9 to TRBJ2-2; tentatively, D is TRBD2 (5 bases). The material sequenced was blood, either unsorted or a sorted T cell fraction (not recorded which). This receptor was taken from a male donor with ankylosing spondylitis. CDR3 in amino acids: CASSLGSALGELFF. Here the CDR3 DNA reads TGTGCCAGCAGCCTAGGGAGCGCACTCGGGGAGCTGTTTTTT. Supplemented by reference TRBV7-9 and TRBJ2-2, the full variable domain reads DTGVSQNPRHKITKRGQNVTFRCDPISEHNRLYWYRQTLGQGPEFLTYFQNEAQLEKSRLLSDRFSAERPKGSFSTLEIQRTEQGDSAMYLCASSLGSALGELFFGEGSRLTVL.